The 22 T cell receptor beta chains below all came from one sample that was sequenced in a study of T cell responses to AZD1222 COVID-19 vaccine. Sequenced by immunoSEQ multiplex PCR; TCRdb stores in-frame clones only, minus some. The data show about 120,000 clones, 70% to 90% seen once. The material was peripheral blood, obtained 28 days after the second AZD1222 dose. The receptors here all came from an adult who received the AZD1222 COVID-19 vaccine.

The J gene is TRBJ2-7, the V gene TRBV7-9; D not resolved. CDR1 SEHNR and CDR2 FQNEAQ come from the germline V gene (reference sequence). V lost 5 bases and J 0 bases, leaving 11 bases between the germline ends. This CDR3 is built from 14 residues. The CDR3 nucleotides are TGTGCCAGCAGCCCTCTACCTTCCTCCTACGAGCAGTACTTC. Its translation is CASSPLPSSYEQYF.

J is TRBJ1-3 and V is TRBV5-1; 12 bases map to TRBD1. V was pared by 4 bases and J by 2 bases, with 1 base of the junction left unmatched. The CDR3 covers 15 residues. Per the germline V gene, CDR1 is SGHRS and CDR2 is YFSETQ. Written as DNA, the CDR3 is TGCGCCAGCAGCGGGACAGGGGGCACTGGAAACACCATATATTTT. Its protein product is CASSGTGGTGNTIYF.

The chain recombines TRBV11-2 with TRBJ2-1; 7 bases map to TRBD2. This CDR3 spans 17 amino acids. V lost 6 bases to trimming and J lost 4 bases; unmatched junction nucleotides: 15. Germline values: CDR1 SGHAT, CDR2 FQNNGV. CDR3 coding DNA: TGTGCCAGCAGTCTACCGCGGCGCGGGAGAGGGTACAATGAGCAGTTCTTC. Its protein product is CASSLPRRGRGYNEQFF.

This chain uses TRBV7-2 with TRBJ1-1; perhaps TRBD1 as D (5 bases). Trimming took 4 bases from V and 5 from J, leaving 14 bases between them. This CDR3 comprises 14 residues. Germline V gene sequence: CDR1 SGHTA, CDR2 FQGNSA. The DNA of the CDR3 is TGTGCCAGCAGCTCGGGTCCAGGGCAAACTGAAGCTTTCTTT. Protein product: CASSSGPGQTEAFF.

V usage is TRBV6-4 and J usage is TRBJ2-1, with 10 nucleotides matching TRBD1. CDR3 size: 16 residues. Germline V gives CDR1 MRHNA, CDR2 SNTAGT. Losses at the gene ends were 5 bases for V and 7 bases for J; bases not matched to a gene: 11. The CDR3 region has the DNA TGTGCCAGCAGTCCTGCCCCCGGGACAGGGGAGAATGAGCAGTTCTTC. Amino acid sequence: CASSPAPGTGENEQFF.

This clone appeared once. The CDR3 protein is CASRGRAGYVDEQYF. Written as DNA, the CDR3 is TGTGCCAGCCGTGGGCGGGCGGGATACGTAGATGAGCAGTACTTC. The chain carries TRBV27 and TRBJ2-7; TRBD2 is a possible D gene (6 bases). This CDR3 has 15 amino acids. Germline V gene sequence: CDR1 MNHEY, CDR2 SMNVEV (reference sequence). Trimming left V 8 bases short and J 7 bases short, with 24 bases between.

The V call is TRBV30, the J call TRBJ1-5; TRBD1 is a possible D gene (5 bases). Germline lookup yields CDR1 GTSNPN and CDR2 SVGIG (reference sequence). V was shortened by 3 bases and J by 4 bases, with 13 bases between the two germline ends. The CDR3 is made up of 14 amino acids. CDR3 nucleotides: TGTGCCTGGAGCTTGGGACGGCTAAATCAGCCCCAGCATTTT. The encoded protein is CAWSLGRLNQPQHF.

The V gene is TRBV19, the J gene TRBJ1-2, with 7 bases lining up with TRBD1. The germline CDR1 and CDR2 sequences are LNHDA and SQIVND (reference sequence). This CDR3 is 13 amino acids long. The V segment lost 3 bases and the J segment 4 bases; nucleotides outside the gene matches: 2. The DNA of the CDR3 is TGTGCCAGTAGTATGGGACAGCTCTATGGCTACACCTTC. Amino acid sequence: CASSMGQLYGYTF.

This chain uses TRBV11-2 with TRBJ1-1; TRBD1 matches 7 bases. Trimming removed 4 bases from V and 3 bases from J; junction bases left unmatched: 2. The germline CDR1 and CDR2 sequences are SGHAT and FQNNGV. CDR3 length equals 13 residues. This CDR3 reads CASSSQGDTEAFF. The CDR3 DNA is TGTGCCAGCAGCTCCCAGGGGGACACTGAAGCTTTCTTT.

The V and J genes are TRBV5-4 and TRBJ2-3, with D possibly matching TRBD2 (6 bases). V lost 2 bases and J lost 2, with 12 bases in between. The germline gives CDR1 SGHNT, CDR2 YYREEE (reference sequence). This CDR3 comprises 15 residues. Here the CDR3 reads CASSFYTSPTDTQYF. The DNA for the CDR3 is TGTGCCAGCAGCTTCTACACTAGCCCCACAGATACGCAGTATTTT. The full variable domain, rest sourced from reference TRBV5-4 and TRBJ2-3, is ETGVTQSPTHLIKTRGQQVTLRCSSQSGHNTVSWYQQALGQGPQFIFQYYREEENGRGNFPPRFSGLQFPNYSSELNVNALELDDSALYLCASSFYTSPTDTQYFGPGTRLTVL.

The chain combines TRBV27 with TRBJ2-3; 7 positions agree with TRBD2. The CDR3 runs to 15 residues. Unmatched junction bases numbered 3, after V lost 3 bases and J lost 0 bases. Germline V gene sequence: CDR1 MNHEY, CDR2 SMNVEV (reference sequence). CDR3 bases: TGTGCCAGCAGTTTGACCGGGAGGAGCACAGATACGCAGTATTTT. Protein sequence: CASSLTGRSTDTQYF.

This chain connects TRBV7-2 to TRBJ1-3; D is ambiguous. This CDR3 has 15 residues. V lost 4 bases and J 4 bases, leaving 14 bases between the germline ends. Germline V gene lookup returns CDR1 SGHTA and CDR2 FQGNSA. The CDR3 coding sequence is TGTGCCAGCAGCTCCTATGAAGGGAGCGGAAACACCATATATTTT. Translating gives CASSSYEGSGNTIYF.

The CDR3 sequence is CASSQDEGEQFF. CDR3 DNA sequence: TGTGCCAGCAGCCAAGATGAGGGTGAGCAGTTCTTC. V usage is TRBV3-1 (or the pseudogene TRBV3-2) and J usage is TRBJ2-1; possibly TRBD2 for D (5 bases). This CDR3 spans 12 amino acids. Trimming pared 0 bases from V and 9 bases from J, leaving 6 bases between. The germline gives CDR1 LGHDT, CDR2 YNNKEL (reference sequence).

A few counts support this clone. CDR3 residues: CASSSHTGTSGQETQYF. Written as DNA, the CDR3 is TGCGCCAGCAGCTCGCATACCGGGACTAGCGGGCAAGAGACCCAGTACTTC. The chain couples TRBV5-1 to TRBJ2-5; TRBD2 agrees at 12 bases. Per the germline V gene, CDR1 is SGHRS and CDR2 is YFSETQ. The J segment lost 2 bases and the V segment lost 3 bases, leaving 8 bases of the junction unmatched. The CDR3 has 17 amino acids.

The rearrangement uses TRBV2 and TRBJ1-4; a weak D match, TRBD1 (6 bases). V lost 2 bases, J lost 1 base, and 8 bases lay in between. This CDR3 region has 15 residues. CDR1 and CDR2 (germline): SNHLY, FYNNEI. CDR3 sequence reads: CASSEQGITNEKLFF. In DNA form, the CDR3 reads TGTGCCAGCAGTGAACAGGGGATAACTAATGAAAAACTGTTTTTT. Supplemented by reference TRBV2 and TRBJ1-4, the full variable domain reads EPEVTQTPSHQVTQMGQEVILRCVPISNHLYFYWYRQILGQKVEFLVSFYNNEISEKSEIFDDQFSVERPDGSNFTLKIRSTKLEDSAMYFCASSEQGITNEKLFFGSGTQLSVL.

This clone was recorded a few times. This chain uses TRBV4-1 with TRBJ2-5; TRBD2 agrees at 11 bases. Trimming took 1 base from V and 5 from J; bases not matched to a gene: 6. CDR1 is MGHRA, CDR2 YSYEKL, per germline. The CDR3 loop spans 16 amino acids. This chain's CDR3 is CASSQAGPSGRETQYF. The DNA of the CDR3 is TGCGCCAGCAGCCAAGCCGGGCCTAGCGGGAGGGAGACCCAGTACTTC.

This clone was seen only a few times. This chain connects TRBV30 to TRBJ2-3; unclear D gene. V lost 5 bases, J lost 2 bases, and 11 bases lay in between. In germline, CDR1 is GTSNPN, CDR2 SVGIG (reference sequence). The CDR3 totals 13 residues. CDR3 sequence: CAWELGNTDTQYF. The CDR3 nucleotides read TGTGCCTGGGAACTTGGGAACACAGATACGCAGTATTTT. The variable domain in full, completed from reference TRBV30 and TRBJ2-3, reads SQTIHQWPATLVQPVGSPLSLECTVEGTSNPNLYWYRQAAGRGLQLLFYSVGIGQISSEVPQNLSASRPQDRQFILSSKKLLLSDSGFYLCAWELGNTDTQYFGPGTRLTVL.

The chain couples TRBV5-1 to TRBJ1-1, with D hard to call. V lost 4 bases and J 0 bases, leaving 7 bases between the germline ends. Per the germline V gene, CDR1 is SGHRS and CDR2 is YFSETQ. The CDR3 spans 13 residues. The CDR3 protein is CASSADVNTEAFF. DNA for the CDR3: TGCGCCAGCAGCGCGGACGTGAACACTGAAGCTTTCTTT.

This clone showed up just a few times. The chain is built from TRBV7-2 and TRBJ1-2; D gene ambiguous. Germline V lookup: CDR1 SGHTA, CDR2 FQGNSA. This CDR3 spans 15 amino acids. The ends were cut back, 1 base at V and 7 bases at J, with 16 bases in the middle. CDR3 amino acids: CASSLDPVGAGGYTF. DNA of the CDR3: TGTGCCAGCAGCTTAGATCCCGTGGGCGCGGGTGGCTACACCTTC.

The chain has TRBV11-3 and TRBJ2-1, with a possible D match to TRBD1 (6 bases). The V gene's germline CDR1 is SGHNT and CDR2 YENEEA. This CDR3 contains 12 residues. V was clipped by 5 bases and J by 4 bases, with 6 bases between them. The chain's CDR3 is CASSQGYNEQFF. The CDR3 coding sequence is TGTGCCAGCAGCCAGGGGTACAATGAGCAGTTCTTC.

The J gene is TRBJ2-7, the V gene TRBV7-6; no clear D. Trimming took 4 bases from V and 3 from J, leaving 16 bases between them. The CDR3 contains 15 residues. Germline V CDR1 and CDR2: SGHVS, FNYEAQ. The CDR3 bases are TGTGCCAGCAGCTCCTCTATTACGATGGACTACGAGCAGTACTTC. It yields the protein CASSSSITMDYEQYF.

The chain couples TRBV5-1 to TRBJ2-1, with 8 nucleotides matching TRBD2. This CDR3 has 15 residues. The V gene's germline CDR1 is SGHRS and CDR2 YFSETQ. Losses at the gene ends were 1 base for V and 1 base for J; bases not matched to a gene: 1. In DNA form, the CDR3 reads TGCGCCAGCAGCTTGACTAGCGGATCCTACAATGAGCAGTTCTTC. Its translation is CASSLTSGSYNEQFF.